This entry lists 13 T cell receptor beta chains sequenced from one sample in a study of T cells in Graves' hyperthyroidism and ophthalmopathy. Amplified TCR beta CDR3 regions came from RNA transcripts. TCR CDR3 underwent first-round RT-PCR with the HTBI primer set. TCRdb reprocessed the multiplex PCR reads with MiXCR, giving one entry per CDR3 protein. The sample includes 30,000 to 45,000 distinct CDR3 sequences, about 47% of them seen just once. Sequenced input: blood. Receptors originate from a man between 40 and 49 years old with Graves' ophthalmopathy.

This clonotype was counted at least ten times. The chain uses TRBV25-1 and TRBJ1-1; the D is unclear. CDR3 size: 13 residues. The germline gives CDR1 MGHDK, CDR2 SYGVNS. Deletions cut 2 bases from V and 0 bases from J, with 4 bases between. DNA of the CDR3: TGTGCCAGCAGTGAAGGACTGAACACTGAAGCTTTCTTT. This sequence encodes CASSEGLNTEAFF.

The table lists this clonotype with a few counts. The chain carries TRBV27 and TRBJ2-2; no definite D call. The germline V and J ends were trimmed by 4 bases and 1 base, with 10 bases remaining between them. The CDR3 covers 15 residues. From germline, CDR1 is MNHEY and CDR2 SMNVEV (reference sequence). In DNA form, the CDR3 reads TGTGCCAGCAGTTCCTCGACGGGGAACACCGGGGAGCTGTTTTTT. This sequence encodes CASSSSTGNTGELFF.

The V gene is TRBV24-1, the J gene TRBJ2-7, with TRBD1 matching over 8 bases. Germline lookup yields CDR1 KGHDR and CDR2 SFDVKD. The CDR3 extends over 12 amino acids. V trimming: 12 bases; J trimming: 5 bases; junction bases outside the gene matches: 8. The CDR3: CAAARTGNEQYF. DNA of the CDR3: TGTGCCGCAGCCCGGACAGGGAACGAGCAGTACTTC.

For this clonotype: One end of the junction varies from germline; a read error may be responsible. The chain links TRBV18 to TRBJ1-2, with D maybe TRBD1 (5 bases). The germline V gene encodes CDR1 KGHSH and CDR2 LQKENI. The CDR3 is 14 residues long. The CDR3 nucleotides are TGCGCCAGCAGCCACCGCAGGGCGAACTATGGCTACGCCTTC. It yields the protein CASSHRRANYGYAF.

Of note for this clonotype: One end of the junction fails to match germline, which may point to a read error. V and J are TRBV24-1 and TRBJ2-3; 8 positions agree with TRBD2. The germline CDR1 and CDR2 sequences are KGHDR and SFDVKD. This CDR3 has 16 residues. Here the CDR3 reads CATSDGGTRVTDTHYF. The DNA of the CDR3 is TGTGCCACCAGTGATGGTGGGACTAGAGTCACAGATACGCATTATTTT.

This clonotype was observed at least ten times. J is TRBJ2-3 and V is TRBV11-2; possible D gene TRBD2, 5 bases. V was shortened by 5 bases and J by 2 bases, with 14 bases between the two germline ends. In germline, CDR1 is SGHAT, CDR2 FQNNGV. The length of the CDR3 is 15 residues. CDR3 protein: CASSVRGPDTDTQYF. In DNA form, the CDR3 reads TGTGCCAGCAGCGTACGAGGGCCTGACACAGATACGCAGTATTTT.

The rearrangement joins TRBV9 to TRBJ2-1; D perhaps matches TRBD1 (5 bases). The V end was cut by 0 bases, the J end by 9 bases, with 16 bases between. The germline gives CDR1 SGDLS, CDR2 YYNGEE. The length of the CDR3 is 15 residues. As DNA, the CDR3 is TGTGCCAGCAGCGTAGCGACAGAGGTGGGCATTGAGCAGTTCTTC. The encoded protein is CASSVATEVGIEQFF.

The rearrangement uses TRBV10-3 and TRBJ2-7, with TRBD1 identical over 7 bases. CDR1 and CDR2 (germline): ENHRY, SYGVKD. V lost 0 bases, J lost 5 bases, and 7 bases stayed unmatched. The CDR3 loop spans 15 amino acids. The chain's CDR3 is CAISESDRVEHEQYF. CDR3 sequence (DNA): TGTGCCATCAGTGAGTCTGACAGGGTTGAGCACGAGCAGTACTTC.

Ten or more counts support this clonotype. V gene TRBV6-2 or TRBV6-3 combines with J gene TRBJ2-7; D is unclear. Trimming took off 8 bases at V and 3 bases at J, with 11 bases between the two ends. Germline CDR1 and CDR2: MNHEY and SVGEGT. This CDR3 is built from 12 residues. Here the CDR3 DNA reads TGTGCCAGCCGAACAGAAAACTACGAGCAGTACTTC. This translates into CASRTENYEQYF.

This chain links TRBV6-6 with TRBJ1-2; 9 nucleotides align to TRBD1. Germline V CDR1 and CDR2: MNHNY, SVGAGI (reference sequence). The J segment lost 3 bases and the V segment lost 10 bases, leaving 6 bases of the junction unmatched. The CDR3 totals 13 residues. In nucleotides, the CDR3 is TGTGCCACCGGGACAGGGTACTACTATGGCTACACCTTC. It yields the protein CATGTGYYYGYTF.

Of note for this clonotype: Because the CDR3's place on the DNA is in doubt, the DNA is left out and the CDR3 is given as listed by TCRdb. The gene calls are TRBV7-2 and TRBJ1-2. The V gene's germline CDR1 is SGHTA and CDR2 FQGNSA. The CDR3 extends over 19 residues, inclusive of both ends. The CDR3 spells CASSFYICSASGPNYGYTF.

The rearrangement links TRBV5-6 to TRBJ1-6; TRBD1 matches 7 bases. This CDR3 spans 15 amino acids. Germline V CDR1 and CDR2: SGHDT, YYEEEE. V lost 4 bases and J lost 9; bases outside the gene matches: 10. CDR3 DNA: TGTGCCAGCAGCCTCGGACAGGCCCTTGGTTCACCCCTCCACTTT. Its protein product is CASSLGQALGSPLHF.

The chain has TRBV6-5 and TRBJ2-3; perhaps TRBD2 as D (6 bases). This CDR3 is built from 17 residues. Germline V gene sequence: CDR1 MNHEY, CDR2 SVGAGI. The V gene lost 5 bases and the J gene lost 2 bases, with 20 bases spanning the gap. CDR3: CASSHGGLSGNTDTQYF. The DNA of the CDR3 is TGTGCCAGCAGTCATGGAGGGCTCTCTGGAAACACAGATACGCAGTATTTT.